Listed here is a single T cell receptor beta chain. The ends were cut back, 2 bases at V and 5 bases at J, with 9 bases in the middle. The CDR3 extends over 12 amino acids. Germline V gene lookup returns CDR1 DFQATT and CDR2 SNEGSKA (reference sequence). The sample is drawn from a study of T-cell reconstitution after alpha-beta-depleted transplantation in children. Preparation of the TCRbeta library used unique molecular identifiers. TCRdb used MiXCR to reprocess the PCR reads, holding one entry per CDR3 protein. Here the sample spans about 340,000 distinct CDR3 sequences, 10% being singletons. The TCR sequence derives from a human donor who donated a stem cell graft to a child with acute lymphoblastic leukemia. The V gene is TRBV20-1, the J gene TRBJ1-1; D is perhaps TRBD1 (5 bases). The input for sequencing was PBMCs from the stem cell graft donor, taken from the stem cell graft. CDR3 nucleotides: TGCAGTGCTAGAACAGGAGGTACTGAAGCTTTCTTT. Translating gives CSARTGGTEAFF.